Sequencing of this T cell receptor beta chain was carried out in a study of blood T cells in healthy people across ages. A second roughly 7 to 12 cycle PCR used barcoded and J-beta primers. TCRdb fed the 5' RACE reads into MiXCR, producing one record per CDR3 protein. The profile shows hundreds of thousands of distinct CDR3 sequences, around 21% of them singletons. Germline assignment: CDR1 MNHEY and CDR2 SMNVEV (reference sequence). CDR3 length equals 13 residues. With 5 bases removed from V and 8 bases from J, the gap between germline ends came to 12 bases. The sample was blood. The V call is TRBV27, the J call TRBJ1-4, with D unclear. The TCR was taken from a man in his 70s in good health. The CDR3 coding sequence is TGTGCCAGCAGTATCGGACTGGGAGAAAAACTGTTTTTT. As protein: CASSIGLGEKLFF.